This T cell receptor (beta chain) was profiled in a study of CD8+CD57+ T cells in acquired aplastic anemia. Study-wide results and caveats: Patients shared 25 to 35 CD8+ CDR3 sequences with controls.

In this sample, this clonotype turned up many times. No antigen is known for it. CD8+CD57+ cell expansion, shown by flow cytometry, had occurred in the patients selected for sequencing. Genomic DNA acted as the template from which TCR beta VDJ combination and CDR3 sequence profiling were carried out. MiXCR was run by TCRdb on the reads, yielding one entry per CDR3 protein. The repertoire holds under 200,000 distinct CDR3 sequences, around 45% seen once, with around a tenth in the top ten. This CDR3 contains 18 residues. Trimming left V 2 bases short and J 0 bases short, with 20 bases between. Germline V gives CDR1 SGHRS, CDR2 YFSETQ.

The sequence came from a human donor with aplastic anemia. The sequenced material came from sorted CD4+, CD8+, or CD8+CD57+ T cells (not recorded which) from PBMCs. This chain links TRBV5-1 with TRBJ1-1, with D maybe TRBD1 (5 bases). Here the CDR3 DNA reads TGCGCCAGCAGCTTAAATACCGGGACGGCCTTCATGAACACTGAAGCTTTCTTT. Protein product: CASSLNTGTAFMNTEAFF.